These T cell receptor beta chains were read from a single sample in a study of blood T cell repertoires in COVID-19. Method: immunoSEQ multiplex PCR; TCRdb's copy keeps in-frame clones and lacks some. The repertoire consists of under 350,000 clones, with roughly 90% occurring once and the leading ten covering about 4.6%. Sequencing was performed on peripheral blood. These receptors were taken from a man aged 35 to 55 with acute or convalescent COVID-19. Both conserved end residues are part of each CDR3. The D gene is left open where the match is weak. Expanded clones get a size class; other rows say once, few or many, or leave the size out.

clone_size,d_call,j_call,v_call,cdr3_nt,cdr3_aa
-,TRBD2,TRBJ2-7,TRBV18,TGTGCCAGCTCACTAGGTTTGAGTAGCGGGGCGCCCTACGAGCAGTACTTC,CASSLGLSSGAPYEQYF
once,-,TRBJ1-2,TRBV5-4,TGTGCCAGCAGCTTCGGGGTATCAACAGGGTTTTTCTATGGCTACACCTTC,CASSFGVSTGFFYGYTF
-,TRBD1,TRBJ1-3,TRBV18,TGTGCCAGCTCACAACCGACAGGGGGATCATCTGGAAACACCATATATTTT,CASSQPTGGSSGNTIYF
-,-,TRBJ2-7,TRBV2,TGTGCCAGCAGTGGCCCGAGGGAGCAGTACTTC,CASSGPREQYF
-,-,TRBJ1-2,TRBV27,TGTGCCAGCAGTTTCGGGTCGGGTTATGGCTACACCTTC,CASSFGSGYGYTF
once,-,TRBJ1-5,TRBV3-1/TRBV3-2,TGTGCCAGCAGCCAAGACTCACTCCGTCAGCCCCAGCATTTT,CASSQDSLRQPQHF
-,-,TRBJ1-5,TRBV2,TGTGCCAGCAGTGAGCAGGAAAGGAATCAGCCCCAGCATTTT,CASSEQERNQPQHF
-,-,TRBJ1-1,TRBV25-1,TGTGCCAGCAGGGCATCCACTGAAGCTTTCTTT,CASRASTEAFF
-,-,TRBJ2-3,TRBV5-4,TGTGCCAGCAGCCTCGGACACTTCAGCACAGATACGCAGTATTTT,CASSLGHFSTDTQYF
-,TRBD2,TRBJ2-2,TRBV24-1,TGTGCCACCAGTGACAGCGGGGCTAACACCGGGGAGCTGTTTTTT,CATSDSGANTGELFF
-,TRBD2,TRBJ2-1,TRBV3-1/TRBV3-2,TGTGCCAGCAGCCCTCGGGGGGGTGCCTCCTACAATGAGCAGTTCTTC,CASSPRGGASYNEQFF
once,-,TRBJ1-5,TRBV19,TGTGCCAGTAGTTCTCCGGGGATCGATCAGCCCCAGCATTTT,CASSSPGIDQPQHF
-,TRBD1,TRBJ2-1,TRBV9,TGTGCCAGCAGCGATCGGACAGGGGGTAATTCCAACAATGAGCAGTTCTTC,CASSDRTGGNSNNEQFF
many,TRBD1,TRBJ1-2,TRBV2,TGTGCCAGCAGTTCGGACAGGCGGTACTATGGCTACACCTTC,CASSSDRRYYGYTF
-,TRBD1,TRBJ1-2,TRBV7-2,TGTGCCAGCAGCTTTGCGGACAGGGGCTATGGCTACACCTTC,CASSFADRGYGYTF
-,-,TRBJ1-2,TRBV3-1/TRBV3-2,TGTGCCAGCAGCCTTCAGGGGACCAACTATGGCTACACCTTC,CASSLQGTNYGYTF
-,-,TRBJ1-2,TRBV6-5,TGTGCCAGCAGTACCCGTGGAGGAACCTTCTATGGCTACACCTTC,CASSTRGGTFYGYTF
-,-,TRBJ1-6,TRBV3-1/TRBV3-2,TGTGCCAGCAGCCAAGATCGGGGGGCGGGCTATAATTCACCCCTCCACTTT,CASSQDRGAGYNSPLHF
once,-,TRBJ1-6,TRBV7-2,TGTGCCAGCAGCTTCAAACAGGGAAATTCACCCCTCCACTTT,CASSFKQGNSPLHF
-,-,TRBJ1-1,TRBV20-1,TGCAGTGCTAGTCGAGCAGGCGCTGAAGCTTTCTTT,CSASRAGAEAFF
few,-,TRBJ1-1,TRBV5-6,TGTGCCAGCAGCTTGGGAGAGGGCTTTTACACTGAAGCTTTCTTT,CASSLGEGFYTEAFF
once,TRBD2,TRBJ2-7,TRBV5-4,TGTGCCAGCAGCTCCCCACTAGCGGGGGGCTCGGACGAGCAGTACTTC,CASSSPLAGGSDEQYF
-,-,TRBJ2-3,TRBV15,TGTGCCACCAGCAGAGATTTAGCTAGTGCTAACACAGATACGCAGTATTTT,CATSRDLASANTDTQYF
-,-,TRBJ2-7,TRBV2,TGTGCCAGCAGTGAACCTAACCCGAACGACGAGCAGTACTTC,CASSEPNPNDEQYF